The sequence of this TCR beta chain was determined in a study of beta chain features in type 1 diabetes (dated by TCRdb to 2017 to 2018). The study in broad terms: Patients and healthy donors did not differ in mean age, gender distribution, total cell number or subset yield. A total of 85 million to 110 million sorted cells were examined across all samples, and RNA yield correlated strongly with the number of cells per subset. In the study, TCRB repertoires of sorted circulating CD4+ T cell subsets from recently diagnosed type 1 diabetes patients were compared with those of matched healthy donors. Naive and central memory subsets were obtained from all 30 or so donors, but regulatory and stem cell-like memory subsets were isolated from only 8 patients and roughly 8 healthy donors. Study-wide findings and limitations: Because cDNA was sequenced instead of genomic DNA, highly expressing activated cells could be over-represented, though the groups showed no difference in activation or CD3 levels. Shorter templates might have been favored by PCR, but patient and control samples were amplified and corrected together, so both groups would have been affected equally by any skew. Because small numbers of individuals were included in the HLA sub-analyses, any influence of HLA type on TCRB rearrangement was left unresolved. Patients with type 1 diabetes made fewer insertions and deleted more nucleotides at VDJ recombination sites, implying thymic rearrangement abnormalities. A moderate but significant shortening of TCRB CDR3 length was observed in type 1 diabetes patients in all four CD4+ subsets. Naive, central memory and regulatory TCRB repertoires appeared to be more alike among patients than among healthy donors.

All of the isolated RNA was reverse transcribed with the High Capacity cDNA Reverse Transcription Kit, so expressed TCRB transcripts were sequenced. Deep immunoSEQ sequencing was performed on naive, central memory and regulatory T cell samples, with an average of roughly 3.3 million total reads per sample. After sorted cells were lysed in RLT buffer, RNA was extracted with DNase-treated RNeasy Micro or Mini kits, with the choice depending on cell number. Each cell subset was processed separately to prevent cross-contamination, with patient and healthy donor samples processed together. Using the immunoSEQ multiplex PCR, TCRB sequences were amplified from cDNA into 87-bp fragments spanning the CDR3 region. Amplicons were sequenced on the Illumina HiSeq platform. Regarding the original processing steps: PCR bias was computationally corrected using synthetic template baselines, reads within Hamming distance 2 were collapsed, and singletons that could not be merged were discarded. By aligning reads against IMGT, V, D and J genes, CDR3 length, and insertions or deletions at six rearrangement sites were assigned. Within each subset, clonotype counts were normalized to sorted cell number, and only after that were true diversity and Gini coefficients computed with the tcR R package. The overlap coefficient, calculated on TCRB nucleotide sequences, was used to measure repertoire sharing. Out-of-frame TCRB sequences from naive cells were analyzed to stand in for the pre-selection repertoire. Drawn from immuneACCESS, this table holds only the in-frame rearrangements with V and J called that TCRdb kept. Clones are partly lost; checked studies trace under half to an unresolved V gene and leave the rest unexplained. That table furnishes V, J and clone size, whereas the DNA furnished D and trimming. The sample includes around 430,000 clones, with approximately 31% observed a single time. The top ten clonotypes cover around 0.065% of the sample.

With regard to this clone: Its cognate antigen has yet to be identified. The sample holds no much larger clone one base away, and base qualities are not on file.

From each donor, a single peripheral blood sample of 100 to 150 mL on average was drawn into heparinised tubes. A BD FACSAria II was used to sort naive, central memory, regulatory and stem cell-like memory CD4+ T cells with a panel that included CD45RO, CCR7, CD25, CD127, CD95 and CD27. All sorted populations exceeded 98% purity. PBMCs were isolated right away by Lymphoprep density gradient centrifugation and were stained directly, without culture. To minimize batch effects, samples were stained and sorted in pairs, one healthy donor with one patient per experiment. Trimming removed 1 base from V and 6 bases from J; the gene matches leave 5 bases unexplained. From the germline V gene (reference sequence), CDR1 is GTSNPN and CDR2 is SVGIG. The CDR3, cysteine through phenylalanine, is 16 amino acids long. The only DNA kept is the CDR3, 48 bases in frame from the first base.

This receptor was obtained from a man aged 18 to 30 in good health. The sample taken for sequencing was naive CD4+ T cells from blood. Explained via the paper, the cell subset or site label denotes: true naive CD4+ T cells. This sequence uses TRBV30 and TRBJ2-2, with TRBD2 matching 13 junction bases. The DNA sequence is as follows: TGTGCCTGGAGTGGGGGGACTAGCGGGACGTCCGGGGAGCTGTTTTTT. Translated, it reads CAWSGGTSGTSGELFF.